The next 10 T cell receptor beta chains were all read from a single sample in a study of pediatric ulcerative colitis. One to two pinch biopsies were taken from the rectum during colonoscopy. TCRdb keeps only in-frame clones here, not all; method: immunoSEQ multiplex PCR. This sample has around 37,000 clones, with 75% found just once. What was sequenced was gut tissue. The receptors derive from a boy aged 10-17 years with severe ulcerative colitis.

The chain links TRBV20-1 to TRBJ2-7; D is uncertain. CDR1 and CDR2 (germline): DFQATT, SNEGSKA (reference sequence). This CDR3 contains 11 residues. The germline V and J ends were trimmed by 3 bases and 4 bases, with 7 bases remaining between them. CDR3 region: CSASPGYEQYF. The DNA of the CDR3 is TGCAGTGCTAGCCCTGGGTACGAGCAGTACTTC.

The chain joins TRBV27 to TRBJ2-2; D assignment may be TRBD1 or TRBD2 (5 bases each). Germline V lookup: CDR1 MNHEY, CDR2 SMNVEV (reference sequence). Trimming shortened V by 2 bases and J by 5 bases, and 18 bases separated the two germline ends. CDR3 length: 17 amino acids. CDR3 nucleotide sequence: TGTGCCAGCAGTTTAGATCGCGCAGGGAGCTTAACCGGGGAGCTGTTTTTT. Translated: CASSLDRAGSLTGELFF.

The genes are TRBV6-4 and TRBJ1-1; D is undetermined. The germline V gene encodes CDR1 MRHNA and CDR2 SNTAGT. The CDR3 consists of 13 residues. V lost 2 bases and J lost 1, with 5 bases in between. CDR3 sequence reads: CASSDLPNTEAFF. CDR3 nucleotide sequence: TGTGCCAGCAGTGACCTGCCGAACACTGAAGCTTTCTTT.

This chain uses TRBV10-3 with TRBJ1-1; D not resolved. From germline, CDR1 is ENHRY and CDR2 SYGVKD. The CDR3 length is 12 residues. The V end was cut by 10 bases, the J end by 4 bases, with 13 bases between. The CDR3 sequence: CATSQVSTEAFF. The CDR3, as DNA: TGTGCCACCTCTCAGGTATCCACTGAAGCTTTCTTT.

V and J are TRBV27 and TRBJ2-7; possible D gene TRBD2, 6 bases. The CDR3 totals 12 residues. The germline V gene encodes CDR1 MNHEY and CDR2 SMNVEV (reference sequence). The V and J ends lost 6 bases and 7 bases respectively, with 13 bases between them. The CDR3 region has the DNA TGTGCCAGCAGCCGACCCGCGGGAGAGCAGTACTTC. Its translation: CASSRPAGEQYF.

The rearrangement links TRBV11-3 to TRBJ2-3; 11 bases are shared with TRBD1. This CDR3 region has 16 residues. The germline gives CDR1 SGHNT, CDR2 YENEEA. J was trimmed by 3 bases and V by 2 bases; bases with no gene match: 4. The DNA of the CDR3 is TGTGCCAGCAGCTTAATCGGGACAGGGGGGACAGATACGCAGTATTTT. Its translation: CASSLIGTGGTDTQYF. Full variable domain (outside the CDR3, taken from reference TRBV11-3 and TRBJ2-3): EAGVVQSPRYKIIEKKQPVAFWCNPISGHNTLYWYLQNLGQGPELLIRYENEEAVDDSQLPKDRFSAERLKGVDSTLKIQPAELGDSAVYLCASSLIGTGGTDTQYFGPGTRLTVL.

The J gene is TRBJ2-3, the V gene TRBV7-3, with D perhaps TRBD1 or TRBD2 (6 bases each). Germline V gene data show CDR1 as SGHTA and CDR2 as FQGTGA. Trimming removed 5 bases from V and 2 bases from J, with 14 bases in between. There are 15 residues in the CDR3. The CDR3 sequence is CASSLSGGHTDTQYF. CDR3 DNA sequence: TGTGCCAGCAGCCTTAGTGGGGGGCACACAGATACGCAGTATTTT.

The chain has TRBV10-1 and TRBJ2-1, with a possible D match to TRBD2 (5 bases). V lost 6 bases and J 5 bases, leaving 17 bases between the germline ends. Germline CDR1 and CDR2: WNHNN and SYGVQD (reference sequence). This CDR3 has 15 residues. The CDR3 spells CASSPAGQRNNEQFF. CDR3 nucleotides: TGCGCCAGCAGCCCCGCGGGTCAGCGGAACAATGAGCAGTTCTTC.

The chain combines TRBV6-1 with TRBJ2-7; tentative D call: TRBD2 (6 bases). The CDR3 runs to 14 residues. Trimming removed 2 bases from V and 3 bases from J, with 11 bases in between. Per germline, CDR1 MNHNS and CDR2 SASEGT. The CDR3 region is CASSERWGLYEQYF. The CDR3 DNA reads as TGTGCCAGCAGTGAACGGTGGGGACTCTACGAGCAGTACTTC.

The CDR3 bases are TGTGCCAGCAGCCAAACAAAAGCTCGTCCCCAGTACTTC. Residues: CASSQTKARPQYF. The chain combines TRBV14 with TRBJ2-5; D remains ambiguous. The CDR3 runs to 13 residues. Trimming left V 2 bases short and J 9 bases short, with 13 bases between. The germline V gene has CDR1 SGHDN and CDR2 FVKESK.